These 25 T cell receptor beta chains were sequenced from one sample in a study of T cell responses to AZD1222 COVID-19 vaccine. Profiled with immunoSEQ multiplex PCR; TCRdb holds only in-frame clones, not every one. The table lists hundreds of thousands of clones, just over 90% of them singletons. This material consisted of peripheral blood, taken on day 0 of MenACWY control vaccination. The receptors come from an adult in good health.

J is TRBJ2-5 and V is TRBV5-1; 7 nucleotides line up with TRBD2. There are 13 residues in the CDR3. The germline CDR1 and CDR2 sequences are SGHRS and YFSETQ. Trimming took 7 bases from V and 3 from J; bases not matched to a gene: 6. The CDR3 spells CASSLGGEETQYF. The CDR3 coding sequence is TGCGCCAGCTCACTTGGGGGGGAAGAGACCCAGTACTTC.

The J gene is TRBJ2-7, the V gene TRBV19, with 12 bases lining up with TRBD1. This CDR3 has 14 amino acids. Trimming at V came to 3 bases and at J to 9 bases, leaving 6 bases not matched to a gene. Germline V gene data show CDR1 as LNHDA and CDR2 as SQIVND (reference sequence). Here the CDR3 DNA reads TGTGCCAGTAGTATCTCGGGACAGGGGGCTTGGCAGTACTTC. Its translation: CASSISGQGAWQYF.

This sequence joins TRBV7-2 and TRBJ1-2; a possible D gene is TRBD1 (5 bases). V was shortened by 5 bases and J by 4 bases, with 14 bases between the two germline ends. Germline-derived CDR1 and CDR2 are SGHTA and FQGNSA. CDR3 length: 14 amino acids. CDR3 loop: CASSRDGPSYGYTF. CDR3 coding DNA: TGTGCCAGCAGCAGGGACGGGCCTAGCTATGGCTACACCTTC.

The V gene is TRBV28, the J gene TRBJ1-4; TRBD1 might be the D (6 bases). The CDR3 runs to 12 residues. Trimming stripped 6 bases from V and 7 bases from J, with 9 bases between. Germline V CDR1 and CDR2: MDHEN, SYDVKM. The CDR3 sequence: CASREGGEKLFF. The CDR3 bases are TGTGCCAGCAGGGAGGGGGGTGAAAAACTGTTTTTT.

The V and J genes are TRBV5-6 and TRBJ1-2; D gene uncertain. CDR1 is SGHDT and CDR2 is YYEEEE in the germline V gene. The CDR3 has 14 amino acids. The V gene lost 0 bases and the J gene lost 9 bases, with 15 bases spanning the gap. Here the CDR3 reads CASSLGTFGGSYTF. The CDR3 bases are TGTGCCAGCAGCTTGGGGACCTTCGGAGGAAGCTACACCTTC.

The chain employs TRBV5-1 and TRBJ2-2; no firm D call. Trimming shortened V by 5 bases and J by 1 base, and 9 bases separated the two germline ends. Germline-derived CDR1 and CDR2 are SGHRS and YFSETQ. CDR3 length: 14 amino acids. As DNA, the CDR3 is TGCGCCAGCAGAGGGCTTATGAACACCGGGGAGCTGTTTTTT. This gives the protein CASRGLMNTGELFF.

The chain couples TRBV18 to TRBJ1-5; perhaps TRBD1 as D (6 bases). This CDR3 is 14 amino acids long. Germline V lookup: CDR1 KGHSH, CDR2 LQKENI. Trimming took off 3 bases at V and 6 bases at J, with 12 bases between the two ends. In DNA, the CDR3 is TGTGCCAGCTCACCCGAACAGGGACCTCAGCCCCAGCATTTT. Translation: CASSPEQGPQPQHF.

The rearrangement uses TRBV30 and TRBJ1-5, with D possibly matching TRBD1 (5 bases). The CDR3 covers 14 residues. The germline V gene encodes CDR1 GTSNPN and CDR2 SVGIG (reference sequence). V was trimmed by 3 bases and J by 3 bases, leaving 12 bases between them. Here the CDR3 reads CAWSRASYNQPQHF. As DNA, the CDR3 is TGTGCCTGGAGCAGGGCATCCTACAATCAGCCCCAGCATTTT.

The CDR3 region is CASSRAQRQGPPRYGYTF. In DNA, the CDR3 is TGTGCCAGTAGTCGCGCACAACGACAGGGCCCACCAAGATATGGCTACACCTTC. J is TRBJ1-2 and V is TRBV19; 7 nucleotides agree with TRBD1. Looked up from germline, CDR1 is LNHDA and CDR2 is SQIVND (reference sequence). Trimming took 5 bases from V and 5 from J; bases not matched to a gene: 20. The CDR3 is 18 residues long.

The CDR3: CASSPIYGQLNTEAFF. The CDR3 DNA reads as TGTGCCAGCAGCCCTATATATGGACAGCTGAACACTGAAGCTTTCTTT. The V gene is TRBV3-1 (or the pseudogene TRBV3-2), the J gene TRBJ1-1; possibly TRBD1 for D (6 bases). Between the trimmed V and J ends, which lost 4 bases and 0 bases, there was a span of 15 bases. The CDR3 covers 16 residues. CDR1 LGHDT and CDR2 YNNKEL come from the germline V gene (reference sequence).

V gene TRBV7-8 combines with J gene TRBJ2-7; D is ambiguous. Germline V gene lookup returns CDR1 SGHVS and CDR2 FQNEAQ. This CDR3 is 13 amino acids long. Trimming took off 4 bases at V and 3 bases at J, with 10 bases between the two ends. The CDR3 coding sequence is TGTGCCAGCAGCTCCGGCTCCTACTACGAGCAGTACTTC. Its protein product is CASSSGSYYEQYF.

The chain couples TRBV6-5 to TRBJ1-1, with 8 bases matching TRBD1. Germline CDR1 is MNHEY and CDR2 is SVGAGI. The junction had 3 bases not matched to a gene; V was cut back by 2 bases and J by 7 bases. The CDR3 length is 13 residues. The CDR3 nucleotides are TGTGCCAGCAGTTACGGACAGGGTTTTGAAGCTTTCTTT. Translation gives CASSYGQGFEAFF.

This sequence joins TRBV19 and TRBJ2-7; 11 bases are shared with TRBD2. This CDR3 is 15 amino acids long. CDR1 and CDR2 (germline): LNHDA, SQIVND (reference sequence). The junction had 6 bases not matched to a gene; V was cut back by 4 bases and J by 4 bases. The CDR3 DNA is TGTGCCAGTAGTACTACGGGACTAGCGGTATACGAGCAGTACTTC. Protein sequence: CASSTTGLAVYEQYF.

CDR3 nucleotide sequence: TGCGCCAGCAGCCAAGAAGAAACAGGCGTCCCCTATGGCTACACCTTC. Encoded protein: CASSQEETGVPYGYTF. This chain links TRBV4-1 with TRBJ1-2; D might be TRBD1 (5 bases). V was cut by 0 bases and J by 4 bases, with 15 bases left in between. This CDR3 has 16 residues. Germline CDR1 MGHRA, CDR2 YSYEKL.

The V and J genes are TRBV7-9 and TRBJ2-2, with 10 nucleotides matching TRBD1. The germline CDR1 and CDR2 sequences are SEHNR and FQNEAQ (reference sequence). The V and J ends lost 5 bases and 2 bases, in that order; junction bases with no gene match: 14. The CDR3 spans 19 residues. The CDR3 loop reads CASSARPGTGAHNTGELFF. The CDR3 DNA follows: TGTGCCAGCAGCGCCCGTCCCGGGACAGGGGCCCATAACACCGGGGAGCTGTTTTTT.

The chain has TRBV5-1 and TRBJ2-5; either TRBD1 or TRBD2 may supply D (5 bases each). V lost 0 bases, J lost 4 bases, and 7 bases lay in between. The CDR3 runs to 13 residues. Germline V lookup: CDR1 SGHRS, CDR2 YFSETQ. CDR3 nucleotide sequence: TGCGCCAGCAGCTTGGCCGGGGCAGAGACCCAGTACTTC. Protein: CASSLAGAETQYF.

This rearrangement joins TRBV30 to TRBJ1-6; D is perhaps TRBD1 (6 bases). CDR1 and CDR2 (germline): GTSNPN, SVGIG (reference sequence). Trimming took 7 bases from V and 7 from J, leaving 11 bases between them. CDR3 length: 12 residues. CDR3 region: CASDRRNSPLHF. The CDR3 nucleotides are TGTGCCTCGGACAGACGGAATTCACCCCTCCACTTT.

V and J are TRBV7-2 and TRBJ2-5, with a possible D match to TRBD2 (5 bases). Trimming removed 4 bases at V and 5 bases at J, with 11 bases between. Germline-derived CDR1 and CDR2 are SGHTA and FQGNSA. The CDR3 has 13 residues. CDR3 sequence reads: CASSYRRGETQYF. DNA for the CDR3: TGTGCCAGCAGCTATAGGAGAGGGGAGACCCAGTACTTC.

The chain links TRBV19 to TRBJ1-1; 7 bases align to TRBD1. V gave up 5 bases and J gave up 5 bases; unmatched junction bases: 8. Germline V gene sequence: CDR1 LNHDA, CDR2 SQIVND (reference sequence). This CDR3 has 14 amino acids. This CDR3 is CASSPGGPGTEAFF. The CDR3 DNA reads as TGTGCCAGTAGTCCAGGGGGTCCGGGGACTGAAGCTTTCTTT.

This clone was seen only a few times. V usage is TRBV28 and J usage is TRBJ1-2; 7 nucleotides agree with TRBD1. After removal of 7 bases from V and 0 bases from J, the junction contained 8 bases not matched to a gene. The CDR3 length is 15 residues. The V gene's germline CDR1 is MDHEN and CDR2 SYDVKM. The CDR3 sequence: CASTHRGRANYGYTF. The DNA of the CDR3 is TGTGCCAGCACCCATAGGGGGCGCGCTAACTATGGCTACACCTTC.

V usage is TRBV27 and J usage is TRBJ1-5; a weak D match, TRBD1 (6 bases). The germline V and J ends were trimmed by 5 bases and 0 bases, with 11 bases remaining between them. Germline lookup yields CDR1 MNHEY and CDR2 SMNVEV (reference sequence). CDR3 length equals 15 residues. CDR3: CASSPGTLSNQPQHF. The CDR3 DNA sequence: TGTGCCAGCAGTCCGGGGACACTTAGCAATCAGCCCCAGCATTTT.

In DNA, the CDR3 is TGCAGTGCTAAAGTGATAGCCGAGCAGTACTTC. Its translation: CSAKVIAEQYF. The chain links TRBV20-1 to TRBJ2-7; no clear D. Trimming left V 4 bases short and J 6 bases short, with 10 bases between. CDR1 is DFQATT, CDR2 SNEGSKA, per germline (reference sequence). The CDR3 runs to 11 residues.

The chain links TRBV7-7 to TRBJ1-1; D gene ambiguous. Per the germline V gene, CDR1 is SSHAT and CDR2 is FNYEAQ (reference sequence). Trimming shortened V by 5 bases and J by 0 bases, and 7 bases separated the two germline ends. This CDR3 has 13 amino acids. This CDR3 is CASSRHLNTEAFF. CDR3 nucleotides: TGTGCCAGCAGCAGGCACCTGAACACTGAAGCTTTCTTT.

CDR3 in amino acids: CAWSATGNTYNEQFF. The CDR3 bases are TGTGCCTGGAGTGCTACAGGGAACACCTACAATGAGCAGTTCTTC. This rearrangement joins TRBV30 to TRBJ2-1; tentative D call: TRBD1 (6 bases). The CDR3 is made up of 15 amino acids. The V end was cut by 1 base, the J end by 2 bases, with 12 bases between. Germline V lookup: CDR1 GTSNPN, CDR2 SVGIG (reference sequence).

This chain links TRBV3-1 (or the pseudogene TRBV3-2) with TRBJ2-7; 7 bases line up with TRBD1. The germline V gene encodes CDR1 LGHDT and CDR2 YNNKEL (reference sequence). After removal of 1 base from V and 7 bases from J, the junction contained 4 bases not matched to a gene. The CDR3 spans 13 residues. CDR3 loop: CASSQGTGGEQYF. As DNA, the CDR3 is TGTGCCAGCAGCCAAGGGACAGGCGGGGAGCAGTACTTC.